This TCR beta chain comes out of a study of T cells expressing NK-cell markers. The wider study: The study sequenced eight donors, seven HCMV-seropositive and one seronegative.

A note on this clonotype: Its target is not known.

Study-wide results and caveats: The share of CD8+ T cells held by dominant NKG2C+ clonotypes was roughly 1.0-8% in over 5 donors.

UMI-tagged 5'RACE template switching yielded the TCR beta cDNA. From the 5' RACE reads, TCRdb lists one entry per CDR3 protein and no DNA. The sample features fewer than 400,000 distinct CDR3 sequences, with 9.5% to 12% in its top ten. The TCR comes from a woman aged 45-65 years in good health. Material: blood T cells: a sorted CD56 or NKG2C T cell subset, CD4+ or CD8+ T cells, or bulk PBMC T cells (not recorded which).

The CDR3 spells CSATDPTSGRTQQYF. V is TRBV20-1 and J is TRBJ2-7; the TCRdb call, TRBD2, lacks DNA for checking. The V gene's germline CDR1 is DFQATT and CDR2 SNEGSKA (reference sequence). The CDR3 extends over 15 amino acids.